Here is one T cell receptor (beta chain) with its context. The data are from a study of blood T cells in healthy people across ages. The use of a sample-barcoded 5' primer and a J-beta primer mix characterized a second PCR of roughly 6 to 11 cycles. Using its own MiXCR run on the 5' RACE reads, TCRdb lists one record per CDR3 protein. This sample has 1.5 million to 2 million distinct CDR3 sequences, with 40% to 55% found just once. The CDR3 runs 16 residues. CDR1 and CDR2 (germline): SGHDN, FVKESK. Unmatched junction bases numbered 7, after V lost 0 bases and J lost 2 bases. The sequence derives from a woman in her thirties or forties in good health. Sequenced sample: blood. V gene TRBV14 combines with J gene TRBJ2-7; 7 bases agree with TRBD1. CDR3 in DNA: TGTGCCAGCAGCCAAGAGGGGGACAGTTATCCCTACGAGCAGTACTTC. Residues: CASSQEGDSYPYEQYF.